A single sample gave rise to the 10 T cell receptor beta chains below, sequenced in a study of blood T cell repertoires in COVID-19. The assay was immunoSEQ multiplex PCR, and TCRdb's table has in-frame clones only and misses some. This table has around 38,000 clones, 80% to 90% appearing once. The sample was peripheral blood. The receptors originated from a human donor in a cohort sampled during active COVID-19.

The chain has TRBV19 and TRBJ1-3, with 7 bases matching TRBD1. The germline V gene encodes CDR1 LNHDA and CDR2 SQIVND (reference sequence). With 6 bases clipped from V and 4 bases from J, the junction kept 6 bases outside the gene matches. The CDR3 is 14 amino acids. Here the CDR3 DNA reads TGTGCCAGTAGCCCCCAGGGGGACGGAAACACCATATATTTT. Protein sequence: CASSPQGDGNTIYF.

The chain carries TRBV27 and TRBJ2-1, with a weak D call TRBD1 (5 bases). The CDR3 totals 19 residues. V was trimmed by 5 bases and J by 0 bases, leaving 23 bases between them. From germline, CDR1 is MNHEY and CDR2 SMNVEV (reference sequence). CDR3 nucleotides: TGTGCCAGCAGTCCTCGCCCGGGTTTCGACAGCAGCTCCTACAATGAGCAGTTCTTC. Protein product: CASSPRPGFDSSSYNEQFF.

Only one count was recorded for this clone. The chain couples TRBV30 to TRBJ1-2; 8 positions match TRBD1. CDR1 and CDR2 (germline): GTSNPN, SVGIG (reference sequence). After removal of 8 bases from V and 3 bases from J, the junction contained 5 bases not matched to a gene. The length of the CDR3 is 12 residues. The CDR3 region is CAGGQGYYGYTF. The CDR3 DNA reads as TGTGCCGGCGGACAGGGATACTATGGCTACACCTTC.

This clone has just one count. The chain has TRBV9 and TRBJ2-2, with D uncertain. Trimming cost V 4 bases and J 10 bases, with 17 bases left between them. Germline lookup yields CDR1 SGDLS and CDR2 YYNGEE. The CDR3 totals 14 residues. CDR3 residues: CASSPHPLVSELFF. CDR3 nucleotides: TGTGCCAGCAGCCCACACCCCCTGGTCTCGGAGCTGTTTTTT.

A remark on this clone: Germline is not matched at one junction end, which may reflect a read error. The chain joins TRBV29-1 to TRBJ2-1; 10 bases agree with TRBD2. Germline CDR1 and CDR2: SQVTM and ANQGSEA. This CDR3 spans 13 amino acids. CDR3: CSVSGTSETERFF. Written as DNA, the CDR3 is TGCAGCGTATCCGGGACTAGCGAGACCGAGCGGTTCTTC.

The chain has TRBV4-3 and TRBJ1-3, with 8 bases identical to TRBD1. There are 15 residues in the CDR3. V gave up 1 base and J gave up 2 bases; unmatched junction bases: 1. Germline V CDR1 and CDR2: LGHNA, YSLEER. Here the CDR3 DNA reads TGCGCCAGCAGCCAAGGGACAGGGCCTGGAAACACCATATATTTT. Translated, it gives CASSQGTGPGNTIYF.

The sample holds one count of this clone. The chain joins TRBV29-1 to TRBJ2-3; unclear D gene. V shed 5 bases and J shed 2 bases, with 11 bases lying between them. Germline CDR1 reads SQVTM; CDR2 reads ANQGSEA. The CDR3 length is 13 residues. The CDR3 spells CSVHYQTTDTQYF. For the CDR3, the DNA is TGCAGCGTTCACTACCAAACCACAGATACGCAGTATTTT.

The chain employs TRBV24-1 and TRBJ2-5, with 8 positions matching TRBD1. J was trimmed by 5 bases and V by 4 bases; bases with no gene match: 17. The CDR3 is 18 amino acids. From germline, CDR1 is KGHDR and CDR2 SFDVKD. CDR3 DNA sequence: TGTGCCACCAGTGACAGGGGGCGGGTAGTCGGAAGGGAGGAGACCCAGTACTTC. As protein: CATSDRGRVVGREETQYF.

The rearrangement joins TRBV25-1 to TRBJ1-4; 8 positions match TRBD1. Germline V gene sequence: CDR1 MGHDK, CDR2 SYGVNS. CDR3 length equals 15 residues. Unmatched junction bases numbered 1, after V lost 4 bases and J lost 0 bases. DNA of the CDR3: TGTGCCAGCAGTGCGACAGGGGCAACTAATGAAAAACTGTTTTTT. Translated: CASSATGATNEKLFF.

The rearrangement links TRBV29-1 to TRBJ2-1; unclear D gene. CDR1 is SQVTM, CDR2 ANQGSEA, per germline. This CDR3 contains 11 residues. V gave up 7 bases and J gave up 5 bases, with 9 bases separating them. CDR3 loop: CSARRNNEQFF. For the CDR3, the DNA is TGCAGCGCTAGAAGAAACAATGAGCAGTTCTTC.